The 8 T cell receptor beta chains listed next were all sequenced from one sample in a study of blood T cell repertoires in COVID-19. Method: immunoSEQ multiplex PCR; TCRdb's copy keeps in-frame clones and lacks some. The table includes 11,000 or so clones, 70% to 80% detected once. The sample comprised peripheral blood. All receptors derive from a man aged 60 to 69 with COVID-19, enrolled during active disease.

The chain employs TRBV28 and TRBJ1-4; 8 nucleotides match TRBD1. The CDR3 runs 15 residues. Germline V lookup: CDR1 MDHEN, CDR2 SYDVKM. With 5 bases clipped from V and 10 bases from J, the junction kept 12 bases outside the gene matches. For the CDR3, the DNA is TGTGCCAGCAGTCTTTTTACCCAGGGGGCGGGAAAACTGTTTTTT. It encodes CASSLFTQGAGKLFF.

The rearrangement links TRBV24-1 to TRBJ1-4; 10 bases match TRBD1. Looked up from germline, CDR1 is KGHDR and CDR2 is SFDVKD. The CDR3 has 15 amino acids. The J segment lost 5 bases and the V segment lost 3 bases, leaving 2 bases of the junction unmatched. For the CDR3, the DNA is TGTGCCACCAGTGATGGGGACAGGGGAAATGAAAAACTGTTTTTT. Translated: CATSDGDRGNEKLFF.

This clone was detected only a few times. The chain has TRBV6-5 and TRBJ1-1; no clear D gene. Deletions cut 6 bases from V and 8 bases from J, with 10 bases between. CDR3 size: 11 residues. The germline V gene has CDR1 MNHEY and CDR2 SVGAGI. The CDR3 DNA sequence: TGTGCCAGCAGAGTGGGCCCCGAAGCTTTCTTT. It encodes CASRVGPEAFF.

The rearrangement joins TRBV6-5 to TRBJ1-3, with a weak D call TRBD1 (5 bases). Germline V gene sequence: CDR1 MNHEY, CDR2 SVGAGI. Trimming took off 8 bases at V and 0 bases at J, with 14 bases between the two ends. There are 15 residues in the CDR3. CDR3 amino acids: CASARDPISGNTIYF. Here the CDR3 DNA reads TGTGCCAGCGCGCGGGACCCAATCTCTGGAAACACCATATATTTT.

This chain connects TRBV4-1 to TRBJ2-3; a weak D match, TRBD1 (6 bases). Germline V gene lookup returns CDR1 MGHRA and CDR2 YSYEKL. The CDR3 has 17 residues. V was pared by 0 bases and J by 3 bases, with 16 bases between. CDR3 sequence reads: CASSQDGDTGRTDTQYF. CDR3 in DNA: TGCGCCAGCAGCCAAGATGGAGATACAGGGCGGACAGATACGCAGTATTTT.

The chain is built from TRBV5-1 and TRBJ2-1; 13 nucleotides align to TRBD2. Germline V gene sequence: CDR1 SGHRS, CDR2 YFSETQ. Trimming removed 2 bases from V and 0 bases from J; junction bases left unmatched: 2. CDR3 size: 17 residues. DNA of the CDR3: TGCGCCAGCAGCTTCCGGACTAGCGGGAGCTCCTACAATGAGCAGTTCTTC. Translating gives CASSFRTSGSSYNEQFF.

This clone is a singleton in its sample. The chain joins TRBV9 to TRBJ1-2; D is possibly TRBD1 (6 bases). Germline assignment: CDR1 SGDLS and CDR2 YYNGEE. Deletions cut 0 bases from V and 3 bases from J, with 6 bases between. The CDR3 consists of 13 residues. The CDR3: CASSVDRDYGYTF. The CDR3 nucleotides read TGTGCCAGCAGCGTAGACAGGGACTATGGCTACACCTTC. Complete variable domain (other parts from reference TRBV9 and TRBJ1-2): DSGVTQTPKHLITATGQRVTLRCSPRSGDLSVYWYQQSLDQGLQFLIQYYNGEERAKGNILERFSAQQFPDLHSELNLSSLELGDSALYFCASSVDRDYGYTFGSGTRLTVV.

The chain is built from TRBV2 and TRBJ1-1, with a tentative D call TRBD1 (5 bases). V lost 5 bases to trimming and J lost 1 base, with 8 bases between them. Germline CDR1 is SNHLY and CDR2 is FYNNEI. There are 13 residues in the CDR3. For the CDR3, the DNA is TGTGCCAGCAGTTTACAGGAGAACACTGAAGCTTTCTTT. Translating gives CASSLQENTEAFF. Looking up the rest from reference TRBV2 and TRBJ1-1 gives the full variable domain: EPEVTQTPSHQVTQMGQEVILRCVPISNHLYFYWYRQILGQKVEFLVSFYNNEISEKSEIFDDQFSVERPDGSNFTLKIRSTKLEDSAMYFCASSLQENTEAFFGQGTRLTVV.